This T cell receptor beta chain was sequenced during a study of tumor-infiltrating lymphocytes in localized non-small cell lung cancer. Notes on the study in general: Compared with uninvolved lung, tumors showed higher T cell infiltration by TCRbeta sequencing. Different pieces of the same tissue went to different assays, confounding technical variation with intratumor heterogeneity.

Assay used: immunoSEQ multiplex PCR; TCRdb lists only in-frame clones, some missing. The sample contains 15,000 or so clones, 70% to 90% of which appear only once. This clone was recorded a few times. Its matching antigen is unknown. The sequence was collected from a human donor with non-small cell lung cancer. Sequenced material: uninvolved lung tissue not adjacent to the tumor.

The chain's CDR3 is CASSYYRGGYTF. As DNA, the CDR3 is TGTGCCAGCAGCTACTACAGGGGGGGCTACACCTTC. This chain links TRBV5-5 with TRBJ1-2, with 8 bases lining up with TRBD1. The CDR3 contains 12 residues. V shed 3 bases and J 8 bases; nucleotides not matched to a gene: 3. From germline, CDR1 is SGHKS and CDR2 YYEKEE (reference sequence).